One sample yielded the 28 T cell receptor beta chains listed below, sequenced in a study of shared clonotypes between healthy human individuals. Profiling relied on immunoSEQ multiplex PCR, and the TCRdb table lists in-frame clones only, not all of them. Among about 2.4 million clones listed, about 92% were seen once. The specimen sequenced was naive CD4+ T cells sorted from blood. Stated subset: CD45RA+ positively selected. These receptors all come from a man younger than 35 in good health.

The V call is TRBV6-5, the J call TRBJ1-6, with TRBD1 as a possible D gene (6 bases). The CDR3 sequence is 16 residues long. V gave up 0 bases and J gave up 6 bases, with 12 bases separating them. Germline CDR1 reads MNHEY; CDR2 reads SVGAGI. The CDR3 DNA reads TGTGCCAGCAGTTACTCCGGACAGCTCCCTAATTCACCCCTCCACTTT. Translation: CASSYSGQLPNSPLHF.

The rearrangement joins TRBV11-2 to TRBJ1-5; D not resolved. The CDR3 sequence is 12 residues long. Trimming cost V 3 bases and J 3 bases, with 3 bases left between them. Germline CDR1 SGHAT, CDR2 FQNNGV. CDR3 residues: CASSLDNQPQHF. The CDR3 coding sequence is TGTGCCAGCAGCTTGGACAATCAGCCCCAGCATTTT.

V is TRBV30 and J is TRBJ1-2; 8 bases are a match to TRBD1. This CDR3 is 15 amino acids long. Germline V CDR1 and CDR2: GTSNPN, SVGIG (reference sequence). The ends lost 4 bases at V and 2 bases at J; junction bases unmatched: 9. The CDR3 loop is CAWKPQGAWNYGYTF. In DNA, the CDR3 is TGTGCCTGGAAGCCCCAGGGGGCGTGGAACTATGGCTACACCTTC. The whole variable domain, filled in from reference TRBV30 and TRBJ1-2, reads SQTIHQWPATLVQPVGSPLSLECTVEGTSNPNLYWYRQAAGRGLQLLFYSVGIGQISSEVPQNLSASRPQDRQFILSSKKLLLSDSGFYLCAWKPQGAWNYGYTFGSGTRLTVV.

V is TRBV6-5 and J is TRBJ1-2; a weak D match, TRBD1 (5 bases). Germline assignment: CDR1 MNHEY and CDR2 SVGAGI. The length of the CDR3 is 15 residues. Trimming pared 5 bases from V and 0 bases from J, leaving 13 bases between. In nucleotides, the CDR3 is TGTGCCAGCAGTAGGGGATACCGCACTAACTATGGCTACACCTTC. Translating it yields CASSRGYRTNYGYTF.

The chain carries TRBV5-1 and TRBJ2-3; D possibly corresponds to TRBD1 (6 bases). The germline V gene has CDR1 SGHRS and CDR2 YFSETQ. Between the trimmed V and J ends, which lost 0 bases and 1 base, there was a span of 12 bases. CDR3 length: 16 amino acids. The chain's CDR3 is CASSLGQASGTDTQYF. The CDR3 DNA follows: TGCGCCAGCAGCTTGGGACAGGCATCAGGCACAGATACGCAGTATTTT.

A word on this clone: Other DNA sequences in the same sample also yield this CDR3. The DNA of the CDR3 is TGTGCCTGGAGTGTACACGGCTACGAGCAGTACTTC. As protein: CAWSVHGYEQYF. The rearrangement uses TRBV30 and TRBJ2-7; D gene ambiguous. CDR3 length: 12 amino acids. The germline V and J ends were trimmed by 0 bases and 3 bases, with 6 bases remaining between them. Per the germline V gene, CDR1 is GTSNPN and CDR2 is SVGIG (reference sequence).

V usage is TRBV19 and J usage is TRBJ2-1, with 13 positions matching TRBD2. The CDR3 is 17 residues long. Per germline, CDR1 LNHDA and CDR2 SQIVND (reference sequence). J lost 6 bases, V lost 3 bases, and 8 bases had no gene match. CDR3 in amino acids: CASSIRLAGGPFNEQFF. The DNA for the CDR3 is TGTGCCAGTAGTATCCGACTAGCGGGGGGACCATTCAATGAGCAGTTCTTC.

This chain connects TRBV29-1 to TRBJ1-1; D unclear. From germline, CDR1 is SQVTM and CDR2 ANQGSEA. The CDR3 totals 14 residues. Deletions cut 4 bases from V and 2 bases from J, with 14 bases between. CDR3 sequence reads: CSVVSNLGNTEAFF. The CDR3 region has the DNA TGCAGCGTTGTAAGTAATCTGGGAAACACTGAAGCTTTCTTT.

The chain joins TRBV10-3 to TRBJ2-1; D possibly corresponds to TRBD2 (5 bases). Between the trimmed V and J ends, which lost 9 bases and 3 bases, there was a span of 21 bases. The CDR3 runs to 16 residues. From germline, CDR1 is ENHRY and CDR2 SYGVKD. The CDR3 bases are TGTGCCATGAGGAGTACCGGAGGACCAGTCTACAATGAGCAGTTCTTC. It yields the protein CAMRSTGGPVYNEQFF.

In its sample, this clone was seen once. This chain uses TRBV21-1 with TRBJ2-7. TRBV21-1 is listed as a pseudogene. The length of the CDR3 is 13 residues. This chain's CDR3 is CASSWDPAYEQYF. Here the CDR3 DNA reads TGTGCCAGCAGCTGGGACCCCGCCTACGAGCAGTACTTC.

This sequence joins TRBV19 and TRBJ2-7; tentative D call: TRBD1 (6 bases). V was trimmed by 3 bases and J by 0 bases, leaving 12 bases between them. Germline V gene lookup returns CDR1 LNHDA and CDR2 SQIVND (reference sequence). This CDR3 is 15 amino acids long. The CDR3 is CASSMDSVSSYEQYF. The DNA of the CDR3 is TGTGCCAGTAGTATGGACAGCGTTAGCTCCTACGAGCAGTACTTC.

The chain uses TRBV7-9 and TRBJ2-7; 12 bases match TRBD1. V gave up 2 bases and J gave up 4 bases; unmatched junction bases: 6. This CDR3 is 16 amino acids long. The germline V gene encodes CDR1 SEHNR and CDR2 FQNEAQ (reference sequence). CDR3 in DNA: TGTGCCAGCAGCTTATTGAGGGACAGGGGGCGATACGAGCAGTACTTC. It is translated as CASSLLRDRGRYEQYF.

This rearrangement joins TRBV18 to TRBJ2-7, with TRBD1 matching over 7 bases. Germline V gene data show CDR1 as KGHSH and CDR2 as LQKENI. V was pared by 3 bases and J by 2 bases, with 7 bases of the junction left unmatched. The CDR3 is 15 amino acids. The CDR3 sequence: CASSPPGQTTYEQYF. In DNA, the CDR3 is TGTGCCAGCTCACCGCCGGGACAGACTACCTACGAGCAGTACTTC.

The chain carries TRBV30 and TRBJ2-7, with TRBD1 as a possible D gene (5 bases). The V end was cut by 2 bases, the J end by 6 bases, with 17 bases between. CDR1 GTSNPN and CDR2 SVGIG come from the germline V gene (reference sequence). The CDR3 has 14 residues. The CDR3 coding sequence is TGTGCCTGGAGTACCGACAGAATTCTACGCGAGCAGTACTTC. Its translation: CAWSTDRILREQYF.

The chain combines TRBV10-3 with TRBJ2-3; D is perhaps TRBD1 or TRBD2 (5 bases each). Looked up from germline, CDR1 is ENHRY and CDR2 is SYGVKD. V dropped 5 bases and J dropped 2 bases, with 11 bases sitting between them. The length of the CDR3 is 14 residues. CDR3 sequence (DNA): TGTGCCATCAGTCTCGGGACGTCCACAGATACGCAGTATTTT. This encodes CAISLGTSTDTQYF.

The rearrangement links TRBV6-5 to TRBJ1-2, with 9 bases matching TRBD1. Trimming took 2 bases from V and 2 from J; bases not matched to a gene: 3. Germline V lookup: CDR1 MNHEY, CDR2 SVGAGI. This CDR3 is 15 amino acids long. In DNA form, the CDR3 reads TGTGCCAGCAGTTACGACGGACAGGGGAACTATGGCTACACCTTC. Amino acids: CASSYDGQGNYGYTF.

About this clone itself: Other DNA sequences in this specimen translate into the identical CDR3. The chain couples TRBV18 to TRBJ2-5, with 8 bases matching TRBD2. CDR3 length: 14 amino acids. V trimming: 3 bases; J trimming: 1 base; junction bases outside the gene matches: 1. Germline lookup yields CDR1 KGHSH and CDR2 LQKENI. This CDR3 reads CASSPTSAQETQYF. In DNA form, the CDR3 reads TGTGCCAGCTCACCGACTAGCGCCCAAGAGACCCAGTACTTC.

This chain uses TRBV5-4 with TRBJ1-6, with D hard to call. The germline V gene encodes CDR1 SGHNT and CDR2 YYREEE (reference sequence). Between the trimmed V and J ends, which lost 5 bases and 7 bases, there was a span of 13 bases. The CDR3 sequence is 14 residues long. This CDR3 reads CASSRADNNSPLHF. CDR3 nucleotides: TGTGCCAGCAGTAGGGCAGACAACAATTCACCCCTCCACTTT.

The gene calls are TRBV6-1 and TRBJ2-3; possible D gene TRBD1, 5 bases. Germline CDR1 MNHNS, CDR2 SASEGT. The CDR3 length is 15 residues. Between the trimmed V and J ends, which lost 1 base and 2 bases, there was a span of 10 bases. The CDR3 DNA sequence: TGTGCCAGCAGTGAAGGGGGCAGGGCCACAGATACGCAGTATTTT. It codes for CASSEGGRATDTQYF.

The rearrangement links TRBV7-2 to TRBJ2-7; TRBD2 agrees at 10 bases. The CDR3 sequence is 15 residues long. J gave up 4 bases and V 4 bases, and 7 bases lay outside the gene matches. Germline V gene data show CDR1 as SGHTA and CDR2 as FQGNSA. The CDR3 region is CASSSQAGGPYEQYF. The CDR3 coding sequence is TGTGCCAGCAGCTCACAAGCGGGGGGGCCGTACGAGCAGTACTTC.

The V gene is TRBV21-1, the J gene TRBJ2-6; the table's D call, TRBD1, was not checked against the DNA. TRBV21-1 corresponds to a pseudogene. The CDR3 consists of 14 residues. The CDR3 protein is CASSKDIRANVLTF. As DNA, the CDR3 is TGTGCCAGCAGCAAAGACATTCGGGCCAACGTCCTGACTTTC.

The J gene is TRBJ2-7, the V gene TRBV6-5; weak D call: TRBD2 (6 bases). The CDR3 is 15 amino acids. Germline CDR1 is MNHEY and CDR2 is SVGAGI. V was clipped by 6 bases and J by 0 bases, with 15 bases between them. The CDR3 is CASRPPGLLSYEQYF. The CDR3 DNA sequence: TGTGCCAGCAGACCCCCCGGACTACTCTCCTACGAGCAGTACTTC.

The chain recombines TRBV4-3 with TRBJ2-7; 9 nucleotides match TRBD1. V was pared by 2 bases and J by 5 bases, with 19 bases of the junction left unmatched. This CDR3 is 19 amino acids long. Per germline, CDR1 LGHNA and CDR2 YSLEER. The CDR3 DNA reads TGCGCCAGCAGCCAATATGGACCGGGACAGGGTACAAGTGGGCACGAGCAGTACTTC. This gives the protein CASSQYGPGQGTSGHEQYF.

This chain uses TRBV7-8 with TRBJ1-1; 9 bases match TRBD1. This CDR3 region has 14 residues. Germline CDR1 SGHVS, CDR2 FQNEAQ. With 4 bases clipped from V and 1 base from J, the junction kept 1 base outside the gene matches. Here the CDR3 reads CASSWGQGNTEAFF. CDR3 nucleotides: TGTGCCAGCAGCTGGGGACAGGGGAACACTGAAGCTTTCTTT.

About this clone itself: Additional DNA sequences in this sample encode the identical CDR3. The chain joins TRBV5-1 to TRBJ2-3; D may be TRBD1 (5 bases). The CDR3 consists of 13 residues. V was pared by 3 bases and J by 5 bases, with 10 bases between. Germline V gene lookup returns CDR1 SGHRS and CDR2 YFSETQ. DNA for the CDR3: TGCGCCAGCAGCTCAGGGTCGGGAGATACGCAGTATTTT. Amino acids: CASSSGSGDTQYF.

This chain links TRBV30 with TRBJ2-7; D possibly matches TRBD1 or TRBD2 (5 bases each). The CDR3 is made up of 12 amino acids. Germline CDR1 is GTSNPN and CDR2 is SVGIG (reference sequence). V was cut by 2 bases and J by 5 bases, with 10 bases left in between. The CDR3 region is CAWSSLGDEQYF. Written as DNA, the CDR3 is TGTGCCTGGAGTTCCTTGGGGGACGAGCAGTACTTC.

This clone was recorded once. The chain uses TRBV25-1 and TRBJ2-7; D gene unclear. The ends were cut back, 2 bases at V and 1 base at J, with 6 bases in the middle. CDR1 and CDR2 from the germline V gene are MGHDK and SYGVNS. The CDR3 length is 13 residues. The CDR3 nucleotides read TGTGCCAGCAGTGAAGGTGGATCCTACGAGCAGTACTTC. It is translated as CASSEGGSYEQYF.

This rearrangement joins TRBV11-2 to TRBJ2-7; 8 nucleotides agree with TRBD2. CDR1 is SGHAT, CDR2 FQNNGV, per germline. Losses at the gene ends were 2 bases for V and 3 bases for J; bases not matched to a gene: 3. The CDR3 length is 14 residues. The CDR3 reads CASSLTSGFYEQYF. For the CDR3, the DNA is TGTGCCAGCAGCTTAACTAGCGGATTCTACGAGCAGTACTTC.